The following is a T cell receptor (beta chain) sequence with its context. Source study methods: Reference gene primer amplification gave nucleated cell count estimates. TCRdb's copy holds only in-frame clones and misses some; the assay was immunoSEQ multiplex PCR. The DNA was the basis for D and trimming; V, J and clone size are from that table. Here the sample spans about 410,000 clones, roughly 91% being singletons. Germline lookup yields CDR1 MNHEY and CDR2 SVGAGI. This CDR3 is 14 amino acids long. The ends were cut back, 6 bases at V and 3 bases at J, with 12 bases in the middle. This record comes from a study of blood T cell repertoires in COVID-19.

Sequenced input: PBMCs or T cells enriched from blood (not recorded which). The rearrangement uses TRBV6-5 and TRBJ1-5, with D maybe TRBD1 (5 bases). The receptor's source is a man between 18 and 29 years old who had recovered from COVID-19. Written as DNA, the CDR3 is TGTGCCAGCAGAAGACGACAGCCCAATCAGCCCCAGCATTTT. This translates into CASRRRQPNQPQHF.